This record looks at one TCR beta chain sequence and its context. These data belong to a study of blood T cell repertoires in COVID-19. The length of the CDR3 is 15 residues. With 6 bases clipped from V and 1 base from J, the junction kept 6 bases outside the gene matches. The V gene's germline CDR1 is SNHLY and CDR2 FYNNEI. The assay was immunoSEQ multiplex PCR, and TCRdb's table has in-frame clones only and misses some. The sample records fewer than 110,000 clones, around 90% being singletons. V and J are TRBV2 and TRBJ2-1; 7 positions match TRBD1. The TCR comes from an elderly woman in a cohort sampled during active COVID-19. Sample: peripheral blood. The DNA of the CDR3 is TGTGCCAGCAGCGGACAGGCGCGGTCCTACAATGAGCAGTTCTTC. Translating it yields CASSGQARSYNEQFF. Supplemented by reference TRBV2 and TRBJ2-1, the full variable domain reads EPEVTQTPSHQVTQMGQEVILRCVPISNHLYFYWYRQILGQKVEFLVSFYNNEISEKSEIFDDQFSVERPDGSNFTLKIRSTKLEDSAMYFCASSGQARSYNEQFFGPGTRLTVL.